This passage covers 22 T cell receptor beta chains from one sample sequenced in a study of blood T cell repertoires in COVID-19. Clones were read by immunoSEQ multiplex PCR, and TCRdb kept only the in-frame ones, dropping some. The repertoire holds under 300,000 clones, 70% to 90% seen once, with about 1% in the top ten. The sequenced material came from PBMCs or T cells enriched from blood (not recorded which). The source of these receptors is a woman aged 30 to 39 who had recovered from COVID-19.

This clone has only one observation. V and J are TRBV11-3 and TRBJ1-2; D is uncertain. V was pared by 0 bases and J by 0 bases, with 11 bases between. This CDR3 has 16 residues. Germline CDR1 and CDR2: SGHNT and YENEEA. CDR3 sequence (DNA): TGTGCCAGCAGCTTAGATCCATCGAGGTCTAACTATGGCTACACCTTC. It is translated as CASSLDPSRSNYGYTF.

The CDR3 DNA reads as TGTGCCAGCAGTCCCCAGGGGACACGGAGAGACATTCAGTACTTC. It encodes CASSPQGTRRDIQYF. The chain combines TRBV28 with TRBJ2-4; the D gene is possibly TRBD1 (6 bases). V dropped 5 bases and J dropped 8 bases, with 19 bases sitting between them. The germline gives CDR1 MDHEN, CDR2 SYDVKM. This CDR3 is built from 15 residues.

The genes are TRBV9 and TRBJ2-3, with D hard to call. The V end was cut by 0 bases, the J end by 3 bases, with 11 bases between. The germline V gene has CDR1 SGDLS and CDR2 YYNGEE. The CDR3 consists of 15 residues. CDR3 DNA sequence: TGTGCCAGCAGCGTAGCTCGGCTGACTACAGATACGCAGTATTTT. As protein: CASSVARLTTDTQYF.

The CDR3 nucleotides are TGTGCCAGCAGCTTAGTTCGGGCAGGGGGCACCCAGTACTTC. Its translation: CASSLVRAGGTQYF. J is TRBJ2-5 and V is TRBV7-2, with 8 bases identical to TRBD1. Germline V lookup: CDR1 SGHTA, CDR2 FQGNSA. V was clipped by 1 base and J by 8 bases; unmatched bases: 6. The CDR3 is 14 amino acids.

The chain has TRBV27 and TRBJ1-2; no clear D gene. The CDR3 spans 14 residues. Trimming took off 2 bases at V and 8 bases at J, with 15 bases between the two ends. Germline-derived CDR1 and CDR2 are MNHEY and SMNVEV (reference sequence). CDR3 nucleotide sequence: TGTGCCAGCAGTTTAGGCTTTTCCTCCACCGGCTACACCTTC. The encoded protein is CASSLGFSSTGYTF.

The CDR3 spells CASSFPPDEQFF. The CDR3 DNA reads as TGTGCCAGCAGCTTCCCTCCCGATGAGCAGTTCTTC. The rearrangement links TRBV7-9 to TRBJ2-1; the D is unclear. CDR3 length: 12 residues. Germline CDR1 and CDR2: SEHNR and FQNEAQ (reference sequence). V was cut by 3 bases and J by 8 bases, with 8 bases left in between.

V and J are TRBV7-2 and TRBJ1-6; D gene ambiguous. The CDR3 runs to 11 residues. Deletions cut 5 bases from V and 13 bases from J, with 9 bases between. CDR1 is SGHTA, CDR2 FQGNSA, per germline. The CDR3 nucleotides are TGTGCCAGCAGCCCGGCGGGTCCCCTCCACTTT. Translated: CASSPAGPLHF.

The gene calls are TRBV28 and TRBJ1-1; D ambiguous. This CDR3 is built from 14 residues. V lost 8 bases to trimming and J lost 3 bases, with 16 bases between them. CDR1 is MDHEN and CDR2 is SYDVKM in the germline V gene. The CDR3 DNA reads TGTGCCAGCTATCCCGAGAACGGGGACACTGAAGCTTTCTTT. Encoded protein: CASYPENGDTEAFF.

J is TRBJ2-2 and V is TRBV7-6; no clear D. CDR3 length: 14 amino acids. Looked up from germline, CDR1 is SGHVS and CDR2 is FNYEAQ. The ends were cut back, 1 base at V and 6 bases at J, with 9 bases in the middle. This chain's CDR3 is CASSLVQAAGELFF. The CDR3 region has the DNA TGTGCCAGCAGCTTAGTTCAGGCAGCCGGGGAGCTGTTTTTT.

The sample holds one count of this clone. The CDR3 loop reads CASSPRRQEQETQYF. The CDR3 nucleotides read TGTGCCAGCAGCCCTAGACGACAGGAACAAGAGACCCAGTACTTC. V is TRBV7-2 and J is TRBJ2-5; D perhaps matches TRBD1 (6 bases). CDR1 is SGHTA, CDR2 FQGNSA, per germline. With 5 bases removed from V and 2 bases from J, the gap between germline ends came to 15 bases. This CDR3 spans 15 amino acids.

The CDR3 coding sequence is TGTGCCAGCAGCGTAGCCGGGGTCGGGGAGCTGTTTTTT. Translating gives CASSVAGVGELFF. The genes are TRBV9 and TRBJ2-2; TRBD2 is a possible D gene (5 bases). Germline V gives CDR1 SGDLS, CDR2 YYNGEE. Trimming took off 0 bases at V and 7 bases at J, with 7 bases between the two ends. The length of the CDR3 is 13 residues. Using reference TRBV9 and TRBJ2-2 for the parts outside the CDR3, the full variable domain is DSGVTQTPKHLITATGQRVTLRCSPRSGDLSVYWYQQSLDQGLQFLIQYYNGEERAKGNILERFSAQQFPDLHSELNLSSLELGDSALYFCASSVAGVGELFFGEGSRLTVL.

The CDR3 sequence is CASSRGTTSGSYNEQFF. CDR3 DNA sequence: TGTGCCAGTAGTCGAGGAACGACTAGCGGGTCTTACAATGAGCAGTTCTTC. The V gene is TRBV19, the J gene TRBJ2-1; 10 bases match TRBD2. Germline-derived CDR1 and CDR2 are LNHDA and SQIVND (reference sequence). This CDR3 is 17 amino acids long. The V gene end was trimmed by 5 bases and the J gene end by 4 bases; junction bases not matched to a gene: 11.

The chain recombines TRBV7-2 with TRBJ1-6; the D is unclear. CDR3 length: 16 residues. V was shortened by 2 bases and J by 7 bases, with 15 bases between the two germline ends. Germline lookup yields CDR1 SGHTA and CDR2 FQGNSA. The CDR3 bases are TGTGCCAGCAGCTTACAATTGGTTTCCGGGAATTCACCCCTCCACTTT. As protein: CASSLQLVSGNSPLHF.

This rearrangement joins TRBV7-9 to TRBJ1-2; 9 bases align to TRBD1. CDR1 is SEHNR and CDR2 is FQNEAQ in the germline V gene (reference sequence). The V segment lost 6 bases and the J segment 8 bases; nucleotides outside the gene matches: 7. CDR3 length: 13 residues. The CDR3 loop is CASRNGQGLGYTF. DNA for the CDR3: TGTGCCAGCAGAAATGGACAGGGGCTCGGCTACACCTTC.

The rearrangement uses TRBV9 and TRBJ1-2; 7 nucleotides match TRBD1. V was pared by 0 bases and J by 4 bases, with 9 bases of the junction left unmatched. The CDR3 contains 16 residues. The germline V gene has CDR1 SGDLS and CDR2 YYNGEE. DNA of the CDR3: TGTGCCAGCAGCGTAGCTGCCGGGACAGCGGGCTATGGCTACACCTTC. Translated, it gives CASSVAAGTAGYGYTF.

The J gene is TRBJ2-1, the V gene TRBV9; 10 nucleotides line up with TRBD2. The CDR3 consists of 15 residues. The germline V gene has CDR1 SGDLS and CDR2 YYNGEE. The trim removed 3 bases at V and 5 bases at J, leaving 5 bases unmatched. The CDR3 DNA follows: TGTGCCAGCAGCGCGACTAGCGGGTCAAACAATGAGCAGTTCTTC. It codes for CASSATSGSNNEQFF.

This clone has just a few counts. The chain links TRBV7-2 to TRBJ1-5; the D is unclear. V gave up 5 bases and J gave up 7 bases, with 12 bases separating them. Germline assignment: CDR1 SGHTA and CDR2 FQGNSA. The CDR3 is 13 amino acids. CDR3 protein: CASSLTLEQPQHF. CDR3 nucleotides: TGTGCCAGCAGCCTTACCTTAGAGCAGCCCCAGCATTTT.

This clone was counted a single time. The V and J genes are TRBV11-2 and TRBJ1-3; D gene unclear. V was trimmed by 8 bases and J by 0 bases, leaving 8 bases between them. This CDR3 region has 13 residues. Germline assignment: CDR1 SGHAT and CDR2 FQNNGV. This chain's CDR3 is CASAEGSGNTIYF. The CDR3 region has the DNA TGTGCCAGCGCAGAGGGCTCTGGAAACACCATATATTTT.

The V gene is TRBV5-1, the J gene TRBJ1-1; 7 nucleotides agree with TRBD1. This CDR3 comprises 14 residues. The junction had 5 bases not matched to a gene; V was cut back by 4 bases and J by 2 bases. Germline V gene data show CDR1 as SGHRS and CDR2 as YFSETQ. The CDR3, as DNA: TGCGCCAGCAGCCCGCGGACAGGAAACACTGAAGCTTTCTTT. Its translation is CASSPRTGNTEAFF.

The rearrangement uses TRBV5-1 and TRBJ2-1; D uncertain. Trimming left V 1 base short and J 4 bases short, with 18 bases between. CDR3 length: 17 residues. Looked up from germline, CDR1 is SGHRS and CDR2 is YFSETQ. CDR3 amino acids: CASSLSRSRTSYNEQFF. CDR3 nucleotide sequence: TGCGCCAGCAGCTTGTCACGGTCCCGAACTTCATACAATGAGCAGTTCTTC. The variable domain in full, with the rest retrieved from reference TRBV5-1 and TRBJ2-1, is KAGVTQTPRYLIKTRGQQVTLSCSPISGHRSVSWYQQTPGQGLQFLFEYFSETQRNKGNFPGRFSGRQFSNSRSEMNVSTLELGDSALYLCASSLSRSRTSYNEQFFGPGTRLTVL.

The chain employs TRBV18 and TRBJ2-5; 8 nucleotides agree with TRBD1. Trimming at V came to 4 bases and at J to 5 bases, leaving 3 bases not matched to a gene. Germline CDR1 KGHSH, CDR2 LQKENI. CDR3 size: 13 residues. The CDR3 nucleotides are TGTGCCAGCTCACGCCGGGACAGGGAGACCCAGTACTTC. Translation gives CASSRRDRETQYF.

The chain has TRBV11-1 and TRBJ1-1; D is ambiguous. There are 14 residues in the CDR3. Germline values: CDR1 SGHAT, CDR2 FQDESV (reference sequence). V dropped 2 bases and J dropped 0 bases, with 7 bases sitting between them. The CDR3 DNA reads TGTGCCAGCAGCTTATTAAGCGTGAACACTGAAGCTTTCTTT. Its protein is CASSLLSVNTEAFF.